This T cell receptor beta chain appears in the sequencing data of a study of cytomegalovirus exposure and HLA in healthy donors. Whole-study results and caveats: Rarity marked most TCR sequences, yet some public TCRs occurred in many donors.

About this clone: The antigen remains undetermined.

While the first cohort had 600 to 800 subjects, the donors belonged to the separate validation cohort of over a hundred subjects. The CDR3 runs to 15 residues. Germline V CDR1 and CDR2: SGHRS, YFSETQ. The trim removed 4 bases at V and 9 bases at J, leaving 12 bases unmatched. Repertoires were generated with immunoSEQ multiplex PCR, while TCRdb's copy carries only in-frame clones and drops some. The sample has around 200,000 clones, roughly 84% seen once; the top ten hold 2.5% to 3%. Sequenced sample: PBMCs. The chain employs TRBV5-1 and TRBJ2-4; TRBD1 matches 8 bases. This TCR came from a woman aged 18-29 years in good health and CMV-seropositive. The CDR3 DNA sequence: TGCGCCAGCAGCCCAACTGACAGGGGAGGTAGCATTCAGTACTTC. It translates to CASSPTDRGGSIQYF.